This passage covers 25 T cell receptor beta chains from one sample sequenced in a study of radiation and T cells in renal cell carcinoma. Time point noted: blood 4 weeks post-SBRT, at nephrectomy. Treatment indicated: 15 Gy SBRT to primary tumor, nephrectomy 4 weeks later. Sequenced by immunoSEQ multiplex PCR; TCRdb stores in-frame clones only, minus some. This sample has tens of thousands of clones, with approximately 80% found just once. The sequenced sample was blood, obtained from a patient whose treatment included radiotherapy and nephrectomy. The origin of the receptors is a man aged 50 or older with renal cell carcinoma.

The genes are TRBV14 and TRBJ1-2; D is perhaps TRBD1 (5 bases). The germline CDR1 and CDR2 sequences are SGHDN and FVKESK. The germline V and J ends were trimmed by 3 bases and 4 bases, with 15 bases remaining between them. The CDR3 is made up of 15 amino acids. The CDR3 coding sequence is TGTGCCAGCAGCCAGAGGGGAGAATCGATCTATGGCTACACCTTC. It codes for CASSQRGESIYGYTF.

The rearrangement joins TRBV29-1 to TRBJ2-2; the D is unclear. Germline V gives CDR1 SQVTM, CDR2 ANQGSEA. This CDR3 comprises 15 residues. V gave up 7 bases and J gave up 0 bases, with 15 bases separating them. The CDR3 protein is CSGTFRIPNTGELFF. CDR3 bases: TGCAGCGGTACCTTTCGAATTCCGAACACCGGGGAGCTGTTTTTT.

This chain uses TRBV7-2 with TRBJ1-2, with D unresolved. V lost 1 base to trimming and J lost 7 bases, with 4 bases between them. Germline V CDR1 and CDR2: SGHTA, FQGNSA. The CDR3 loop spans 11 amino acids. The CDR3 is CASSLDAGYTF. The CDR3 nucleotides are TGTGCCAGCAGCTTAGATGCTGGCTACACCTTC.

The chain employs TRBV30 and TRBJ2-5; D possibly corresponds to TRBD2 (6 bases). V gave up 1 base and J gave up 3 bases, with 12 bases separating them. The CDR3 is 14 amino acids. From germline, CDR1 is GTSNPN and CDR2 SVGIG (reference sequence). The CDR3 DNA is TGTGCCTGGAGTGCGTGGACTACCGAAGAGACCCAGTACTTC. Translated, it gives CAWSAWTTEETQYF.

In this sample, this clone turned up once. The chain uses TRBV19 and TRBJ2-2, with TRBD2 identical over 10 bases. V trimming: 5 bases; J trimming: 0 bases; junction bases outside the gene matches: 3. The CDR3 sequence is 16 residues long. The germline V gene encodes CDR1 LNHDA and CDR2 SQIVND (reference sequence). CDR3 nucleotide sequence: TGTGCCAGTAGTCATCTAGCGGGGGCGAACACCGGGGAGCTGTTTTTT. The encoded protein is CASSHLAGANTGELFF.

The chain has TRBV5-4 and TRBJ2-7, with 12 bases aligning to TRBD1. In germline, CDR1 is SGHNT, CDR2 YYREEE (reference sequence). V was clipped by 0 bases and J by 5 bases; unmatched bases: 6. The CDR3 has 16 amino acids. CDR3 region: CASSLDGTGGGHEQYF. The CDR3 nucleotides are TGTGCCAGCAGCTTGGATGGGACAGGGGGCGGCCACGAGCAGTACTTC.

This clone was seen only once. The chain carries TRBV7-9 and TRBJ1-2; D perhaps matches TRBD1 (5 bases). CDR3 length: 15 residues. CDR1 is SEHNR, CDR2 FQNEAQ, per germline (reference sequence). The V gene lost 4 bases and the J gene lost 4 bases, with 16 bases spanning the gap. The CDR3 DNA is TGTGCCAGCAGCTCACCGGGACCGACTCTCTATGGCTACACCTTC. Its translation is CASSSPGPTLYGYTF.

The chain recombines TRBV5-1 with TRBJ2-2, with 10 bases aligning to TRBD2. The CDR3 loop spans 17 amino acids. Germline CDR1 SGHRS, CDR2 YFSETQ. V lost 3 bases, J lost 6 bases, and 11 bases stayed unmatched. As DNA, the CDR3 is TGCGCCAGCAGCTGGGGGGCTAGCGGGAGCATGGCCGGGGAGCTGTTTTTT. This encodes CASSWGASGSMAGELFF.

This chain connects TRBV18 to TRBJ2-7; D is unclear. This CDR3 is built from 17 residues. Trimming removed 0 bases from V and 0 bases from J, with 15 bases in between. CDR1 and CDR2 from the germline V gene are KGHSH and LQKENI. CDR3 nucleotides: TGTGCCAGCTCACCACCGAATTTCGGTTCCAGCTCCTACGAGCAGTACTTC. Translation gives CASSPPNFGSSSYEQYF.

V is TRBV5-1 and J is TRBJ2-6; D perhaps matches TRBD2 (5 bases). The CDR3 has 16 residues. Germline V gene lookup returns CDR1 SGHRS and CDR2 YFSETQ. Trimming took 4 bases from V and 1 from J, leaving 12 bases between them. The CDR3 coding sequence is TGCGCCAGCAGCCGCACGGGAAGATCTGGGGCCAACGTCCTGACTTTC. Its translation is CASSRTGRSGANVLTF.

The chain recombines TRBV7-8 with TRBJ2-7; 8 bases are a match to TRBD1. The CDR3 is made up of 15 amino acids. V lost 3 bases to trimming and J lost 3 bases; unmatched junction nucleotides: 7. CDR1 is SGHVS, CDR2 FQNEAQ, per germline. The DNA of the CDR3 is TGTGCCAGCAGCTTTGATGGACAGGGTGTCTACGAGCAGTACTTC. Residues: CASSFDGQGVYEQYF.

For the CDR3, the DNA is TGTGCCAGTAGTCCCCACCAGGCCCAGGGTCGGAACTATGGCTACACCTTC. Its translation is CASSPHQAQGRNYGYTF. This chain links TRBV19 with TRBJ1-2; D may be TRBD1 (5 bases). Per the germline V gene, CDR1 is LNHDA and CDR2 is SQIVND (reference sequence). Trimming removed 5 bases at V and 2 bases at J, with 21 bases between. The CDR3 has 17 amino acids.

The chain links TRBV18 to TRBJ1-4; D call uncertain. The CDR3 sequence is 15 residues long. Trimming cost V 3 bases and J 10 bases, with 18 bases left between them. Germline loops: CDR1 KGHSH, CDR2 LQKENI. The CDR3 region has the DNA TGTGCCAGCTCACCTAGGAGTGCCGGGGTCGGAAAACTGTTTTTT. It specifies CASSPRSAGVGKLFF.

The chain combines TRBV28 with TRBJ1-2; 9 bases align to TRBD1. In germline, CDR1 is MDHEN, CDR2 SYDVKM. With V trimmed by 8 bases and J by 8 bases, 6 bases remained unmatched. This CDR3 region has 12 residues. The CDR3 spells CASGRTGVGYTF. The CDR3 DNA reads as TGTGCCAGCGGGAGGACAGGGGTCGGCTACACCTTC.

This sequence joins TRBV25-1 and TRBJ1-6, with 10 bases identical to TRBD1. V lost 3 bases to trimming and J lost 13 bases; unmatched junction nucleotides: 12. This CDR3 is 16 amino acids long. Per the germline V gene, CDR1 is MGHDK and CDR2 is SYGVNS. This CDR3 reads CASSDQRTGGVAPLHF. DNA for the CDR3: TGTGCCAGCAGTGATCAGAGGACAGGGGGGGTCGCGCCCCTCCACTTT.

V is TRBV7-8 and J is TRBJ2-5; D unclear. This CDR3 contains 14 residues. The germline V and J ends were trimmed by 3 bases and 1 base, with 9 bases remaining between them. Germline values: CDR1 SGHVS, CDR2 FQNEAQ. The CDR3 protein is CASSLTRTQETQYF. In nucleotides, the CDR3 is TGTGCCAGCAGCTTGACGAGGACCCAAGAGACCCAGTACTTC.

CDR3 protein: CASSLGSSGPYEQYF. CDR3 DNA sequence: TGTGCCAGCAGCTTAGGGAGTTCTGGCCCATACGAGCAGTACTTC. The rearrangement joins TRBV7-6 to TRBJ2-7, with unresolved D. Germline assignment: CDR1 SGHVS and CDR2 FNYEAQ. The CDR3 is 15 residues long. The V end was cut by 1 base, the J end by 4 bases, with 14 bases between. Combining the CDR3 with reference TRBV7-6 and TRBJ2-7 gives the whole variable domain GAGVSQSPRYKVTKRGQDVALRCDPISGHVSLYWYRQALGQGPEFLTYFNYEAQQDKSGLPNDRFSAERPEGSISTLTIQRTEQRDSAMYRCASSLGSSGPYEQYFGPGTRLTVT.

This chain joins TRBV11-3 and TRBJ2-7, with D tentatively TRBD2 (6 bases). The germline V and J ends were trimmed by 5 bases and 1 base, with 15 bases remaining between them. The germline CDR1 and CDR2 sequences are SGHNT and YENEEA. The CDR3 has 15 residues. CDR3 nucleotide sequence: TGTGCCAGCAGCGACCACAGCCGGGGGTCCTACGAGCAGTACTTC. Translation: CASSDHSRGSYEQYF.

The V gene is TRBV18, the J gene TRBJ2-7, with 9 nucleotides matching TRBD2. Germline V gives CDR1 KGHSH, CDR2 LQKENI. The ends lost 6 bases at V and 2 bases at J; junction bases unmatched: 8. This CDR3 comprises 15 residues. CDR3 region: CASSRASGRTYEQYF. The CDR3 region has the DNA TGTGCCAGCTCCCGAGCCAGCGGGAGGACCTACGAGCAGTACTTC. The full variable domain, with the rest looked up from reference TRBV18 and TRBJ2-7, is NAGVMQNPRHLVRRRGQEARLRCSPMKGHSHVYWYRQLPEEGLKFMVYLQKENIIDESGMPKERFSAEFPKEGPSILRIQQVVRGDSAAYFCASSRASGRTYEQYFGPGTRLTVT.

This sequence joins TRBV19 and TRBJ1-5; D is ambiguous. The CDR3 totals 16 residues. The V end lost 3 bases, the J end lost 0 bases, and 12 bases lay between the germline ends. Germline V gene sequence: CDR1 LNHDA, CDR2 SQIVND (reference sequence). The CDR3 protein is CASSIFGIGSNQPQHF. The CDR3 coding sequence is TGTGCCAGTAGTATTTTCGGGATAGGTAGCAATCAGCCCCAGCATTTT. Combining the CDR3 with reference TRBV19 and TRBJ1-5 gives the whole variable domain DGGITQSPKYLFRKEGQNVTLSCEQNLNHDAMYWYRQDPGQGLRLIYYSQIVNDFQKGDIAEGYSVSREKKESFPLTVTSAQKNPTAFYLCASSIFGIGSNQPQHFGDGTRLSIL.

The CDR3 DNA is TGTGCCAGCAGCCGACTAGCGGCTACCTACAATGAGCAGTTCTTC. Protein sequence: CASSRLAATYNEQFF. The rearrangement links TRBV7-9 to TRBJ2-1, with 9 bases identical to TRBD2. V lost 5 bases and J lost 2; bases outside the gene matches: 4. This CDR3 region has 15 residues. Germline V CDR1 and CDR2: SEHNR, FQNEAQ (reference sequence).

The CDR3 region is CASSTGGRETQYF. The CDR3 bases are TGTGCCAGCAGCACAGGGGGGCGCGAGACCCAGTACTTC. The chain links TRBV5-4 to TRBJ2-5, with 8 bases aligning to TRBD1. From germline, CDR1 is SGHNT and CDR2 YYREEE (reference sequence). J was trimmed by 5 bases and V by 4 bases; bases with no gene match: 4. The CDR3 sequence is 13 residues long.

V and J are TRBV9 and TRBJ2-2; TRBD2 agrees at 8 bases. CDR1 is SGDLS, CDR2 YYNGEE, per germline. V shed 6 bases, J shed 2 bases, and the junction held 3 bases outside the gene matches. The CDR3 consists of 14 residues. CDR3 amino acids: CASTGGANTGELFF. In nucleotides, the CDR3 is TGTGCCAGCACCGGGGGGGCCAACACCGGGGAGCTGTTTTTT.

The chain couples TRBV15 to TRBJ1-3, with TRBD1 matching over 8 bases. The CDR3 covers 15 residues. V shed 3 bases and J 4 bases; nucleotides not matched to a gene: 5. Germline V gene sequence: CDR1 LNHNV, CDR2 YYDKDF (reference sequence). CDR3 DNA: TGTGCCACCAGCAGCAGGGGGCAGTGGGGAAACACCATATATTTT. Its protein product is CATSSRGQWGNTIYF.

The chain recombines TRBV7-9 with TRBJ2-1, with D tentatively TRBD1 or TRBD2 (5 bases each). The germline gives CDR1 SEHNR, CDR2 FQNEAQ (reference sequence). V lost 4 bases to trimming and J lost 7 bases, with 17 bases between them. The CDR3 consists of 15 residues. The CDR3 here is CASSSRDPGVNEQFF. The CDR3 DNA is TGTGCCAGCAGCTCCCGGGACCCCGGTGTTAATGAGCAGTTCTTC.